These 23 T cell receptor beta chains originate from one sample sequenced in a study of cytomegalovirus exposure and HLA in healthy donors. The PCR made use of 60 Vbeta and 13 Jbeta primers. Produced via immunoSEQ multiplex PCR; TCRdb's table is partial and in-frame only. The data contain about 140,000 clones, about three quarters of them singletons. The sequenced material came from PBMCs. These TCRs come from a male donor in good health and CMV-seronegative.

This chain joins TRBV6-1 and TRBJ1-1; TRBD1 aligns across 7 bases. The germline CDR1 and CDR2 sequences are MNHNS and SASEGT. The CDR3 contains 13 residues. V was clipped by 7 bases and J by 7 bases; unmatched bases: 9. In nucleotides, the CDR3 is TGTGCCAGCAACCTAGGGGACAGAAGTGAAGCTTTCTTT. It translates to CASNLGDRSEAFF.

The chain recombines TRBV7-3 with TRBJ2-1; a weak D match, TRBD2 (6 bases). With 5 bases removed from V and 3 bases from J, the gap between germline ends came to 11 bases. Germline CDR1 reads SGHTA; CDR2 reads FQGTGA. This CDR3 is built from 14 residues. This CDR3 reads CASSPREIYNEQFF. DNA for the CDR3: TGTGCCAGCAGCCCCCGGGAGATCTACAATGAGCAGTTCTTC.

This clone has more than one count but fewer than ten. DNA for the CDR3: TGTGCCAGCAGTCGCCCGGGACAGTCTTCCTACGAGCAGTACTTC. It yields the protein CASSRPGQSSYEQYF. The rearrangement joins TRBV14 to TRBJ2-7, with 7 bases matching TRBD1. This CDR3 has 15 amino acids. The V segment lost 6 bases and the J segment 1 base; nucleotides outside the gene matches: 9. Germline-derived CDR1 and CDR2 are SGHDN and FVKESK. Full variable domain (outside the CDR3, taken from reference TRBV14 and TRBJ2-7): EAGVTQFPSHSVIEKGQTVTLRCDPISGHDNLYWYRRVMGKEIKFLLHFVKESKQDESGMPNNRFLAERTGGTYSTLKVQPAELEDSGVYFCASSRPGQSSYEQYFGPGTRLTVT.

The chain is built from TRBV7-2 and TRBJ2-5; 7 bases are a match to TRBD2. This CDR3 region has 15 residues. V dropped 5 bases and J dropped 7; count of bases not matched to a gene: 13. Germline V CDR1 and CDR2: SGHTA, FQGNSA. Written as DNA, the CDR3 is TGTGCCAGCAGCCCAATGGGTGCGGGGGAGGTGACCCAGTACTTC. It yields the protein CASSPMGAGEVTQYF.

This clone appeared once. The chain is built from TRBV5-1 and TRBJ2-2; 8 nucleotides line up with TRBD2. The CDR3 runs 14 residues. The germline V gene encodes CDR1 SGHRS and CDR2 YFSETQ. V lost 3 bases, J lost 3 bases, and 1 base stayed unmatched. CDR3: CASSSLADTGELFF. DNA of the CDR3: TGCGCCAGCAGCTCACTAGCGGACACCGGGGAGCTGTTTTTT.

The chain employs TRBV4-3 and TRBJ2-3, with D possibly matching TRBD2 (5 bases). The V end was cut by 0 bases, the J end by 0 bases, with 13 bases between. Germline CDR1 is LGHNA and CDR2 is YSLEER. This CDR3 is built from 17 residues. The CDR3 is CASSQDSRTSSTDTQYF. The CDR3 nucleotides are TGCGCCAGCAGCCAAGATAGCCGAACTAGTAGCACAGATACGCAGTATTTT.

The genes are TRBV7-6 and TRBJ2-1, with TRBD2 identical over 9 bases. In germline, CDR1 is SGHVS, CDR2 FNYEAQ. V dropped 1 base and J dropped 5; count of bases not matched to a gene: 6. There are 16 residues in the CDR3. The CDR3 loop is CASSLVGLAGNNEQFF. In DNA form, the CDR3 reads TGTGCCAGCAGCTTAGTCGGCCTAGCGGGAAACAATGAGCAGTTCTTC. The full variable domain, rest sourced from reference TRBV7-6 and TRBJ2-1, is GAGVSQSPRYKVTKRGQDVALRCDPISGHVSLYWYRQALGQGPEFLTYFNYEAQQDKSGLPNDRFSAERPEGSISTLTIQRTEQRDSAMYRCASSLVGLAGNNEQFFGPGTRLTVL.

V usage is TRBV6-6 and J usage is TRBJ2-7, with TRBD1 matching over 10 bases. The germline CDR1 and CDR2 sequences are MNHNY and SVGAGI (reference sequence). V gave up 5 bases and J gave up 3 bases; unmatched junction bases: 4. The CDR3 length is 14 residues. The CDR3 here is CASSQGQGSYEQYF. The CDR3 nucleotides read TGTGCCAGCAGTCAGGGACAGGGGAGCTACGAGCAGTACTTC.

V gene TRBV6-1 combines with J gene TRBJ2-7, with 10 bases lining up with TRBD1. The ends lost 2 bases at V and 5 bases at J; junction bases unmatched: 6. Germline loops: CDR1 MNHNS, CDR2 SASEGT. The CDR3 loop spans 15 amino acids. CDR3 sequence reads: CASSEYGTGEDEQYF. CDR3 nucleotide sequence: TGTGCCAGCAGTGAATATGGGACAGGGGAAGACGAGCAGTACTTC.

The chain is built from TRBV5-8 and TRBJ1-2; TRBD1 aligns across 11 bases. CDR3 size: 15 residues. Germline CDR1 SGHTS, CDR2 YDEGEE. With 2 bases clipped from V and 4 bases from J, the junction kept 4 bases outside the gene matches. The CDR3 DNA follows: TGTGCCAGCAGCTTTCCTGGGACAGGGGGCTATGGCTACACCTTC. Protein product: CASSFPGTGGYGYTF.

This clone appeared a single time. This rearrangement joins TRBV7-9 to TRBJ2-7; no reliable D call. The V gene's germline CDR1 is SEHNR and CDR2 FQNEAQ (reference sequence). The CDR3 covers 16 residues. Trimming stripped 5 bases from V and 2 bases from J, with 19 bases between. The DNA for the CDR3 is TGTGCCAGCAGCCCGCGTCTCTCCTCGGGTACCTACGAGCAGTACTTC. This codes for CASSPRLSSGTYEQYF. Filled out from reference TRBV7-9 and TRBJ2-7, the complete variable domain reads DTGVSQNPRHKITKRGQNVTFRCDPISEHNRLYWYRQTLGQGPEFLTYFQNEAQLEKSRLLSDRFSAERPKGSFSTLEIQRTEQGDSAMYLCASSPRLSSGTYEQYFGPGTRLTVT.

The V call is TRBV11-2, the J call TRBJ1-2; the D is unclear. The CDR3 consists of 13 residues. Per germline, CDR1 SGHAT and CDR2 FQNNGV. V was trimmed by 5 bases and J by 0 bases, leaving 7 bases between them. The CDR3, as DNA: TGTGCCAGCAGCCCCCAGGCTAACTATGGCTACACCTTC. The encoded protein is CASSPQANYGYTF.

The chain employs TRBV6-4 and TRBJ2-3; D is possibly TRBD2 (6 bases). Germline V gene lookup returns CDR1 MRHNA and CDR2 SNTAGT. The CDR3 totals 15 residues. Deletions cut 2 bases from V and 5 bases from J, with 14 bases between. The DNA of the CDR3 is TGTGCCAGCAGTGACCGCGGCGGGGAAGGAGATACGCAGTATTTT. Its protein product is CASSDRGGEGDTQYF.

This clone was detected a few times. The J gene is TRBJ2-7, the V gene TRBV29-1; D is possibly TRBD1 (5 bases). There are 12 residues in the CDR3. V lost 3 bases, J lost 5 bases, and 11 bases lay in between. CDR1 and CDR2 from the germline V gene are SQVTM and ANQGSEA. The CDR3 nucleotides are TGCAGCGTTGACCCAGGGTCCCACGAGCAGTACTTC. It is translated as CSVDPGSHEQYF.

This chain uses TRBV15 with TRBJ1-3; no clear D. Germline CDR1 reads LNHNV; CDR2 reads YYDKDF (reference sequence). The CDR3 sequence is 14 residues long. Trimming stripped 3 bases from V and 4 bases from J, with 10 bases between. The CDR3 reads CATSSTREGNTIYF. CDR3 DNA: TGTGCCACCAGCAGTACGAGGGAGGGAAACACCATATATTTT.

This chain joins TRBV6-1 and TRBJ2-7, with 10 positions matching TRBD1. The CDR3 has 15 amino acids. Germline V lookup: CDR1 MNHNS, CDR2 SASEGT. J gave up 3 bases and V 7 bases, and 9 bases lay outside the gene matches. As DNA, the CDR3 is TGTGCCAGCAAAGAAGGAGGGACAGGGGACTACGAGCAGTACTTC. This translates into CASKEGGTGDYEQYF.

This clone is a singleton in its sample. This chain links TRBV5-1 with TRBJ1-1; D not resolved. Germline V gives CDR1 SGHRS, CDR2 YFSETQ. The CDR3 runs to 14 residues. V shed 2 bases and J shed 2 bases, with 10 bases lying between them. Here the CDR3 reads CASSLLTANTEAFF. The CDR3 nucleotides read TGCGCCAGCAGCTTATTAACAGCTAACACTGAAGCTTTCTTT.

The chain carries TRBV4-1 and TRBJ2-1, with 11 nucleotides matching TRBD2. Trimming removed 4 bases from V and 9 bases from J; junction bases left unmatched: 11. The CDR3 length is 16 residues. Germline values: CDR1 MGHRA, CDR2 YSYEKL. CDR3 region: CASSLRSDSGRGEQFF. In DNA, the CDR3 is TGCGCCAGCAGCCTACGGTCGGATAGCGGGAGGGGTGAGCAGTTCTTC.

The J gene is TRBJ2-4, the V gene TRBV7-2; D might be TRBD1 (5 bases). Germline V gives CDR1 SGHTA, CDR2 FQGNSA. Trimming stripped 1 base from V and 0 bases from J, with 7 bases between. CDR3 size: 15 residues. CDR3 in DNA: TGTGCCAGCAGCTTAGTCAGGGTAGCCAAAAACATTCAGTACTTC. It specifies CASSLVRVAKNIQYF.

On this clone itself: One end of the junction does not line up with germline, which may come from a read error. Other DNA sequences in the same sample also yield this CDR3. V is TRBV7-9 and J is TRBJ1-3, with 7 bases fitting TRBD1. This CDR3 contains 15 residues. The germline V gene encodes CDR1 SEHNR and CDR2 FQNEAQ (reference sequence). The CDR3 DNA sequence: TGTTCCAGCAGTTTACAGGGGTTCTCTGGAAACACCATATATTTT. Residues: CSSSLQGFSGNTIYF.

This CDR3 reads CASSLSSNEQFF. The CDR3 DNA sequence: TGTGCCAGCAGCTTGAGCTCAAATGAGCAGTTCTTC. The V call is TRBV5-6, the J call TRBJ2-1; D ambiguous. This CDR3 has 12 amino acids. The ends were cut back, 1 base at V and 7 bases at J, with 6 bases in the middle. Germline CDR1 SGHDT, CDR2 YYEEEE.

V usage is TRBV7-9 and J usage is TRBJ2-1, with a possible D match to TRBD1 (6 bases). Germline assignment: CDR1 SEHNR and CDR2 FQNEAQ (reference sequence). CDR3 size: 17 residues. Trimming pared 5 bases from V and 3 bases from J, leaving 20 bases between. In nucleotides, the CDR3 is TGTGCCAGCAGCGAGGACAGCCTACCACCCATCTACAATGAGCAGTTCTTC. This sequence encodes CASSEDSLPPIYNEQFF.

This clone has a single count. Compared with germline, one end of the junction differs, possibly owing to a read error. The rearrangement joins TRBV7-9 to TRBJ1-4; D might be TRBD1 (5 bases). CDR1 is SEHNR and CDR2 is FQNEAQ in the germline V gene (reference sequence). CDR3 length equals 14 residues. CDR3 sequence (DNA): TGTTCCAGCCGTTGGGGGGGTCCTAATGAAAAACTGTTTTTT. Translating gives CSSRWGGPNEKLFF. The variable domain in full, with the rest retrieved from reference TRBV7-9 and TRBJ1-4, is DTGVSQNPRHKITKRGQNVTFRCDPISEHNRLYWYRQTLGQGPEFLTYFQNEAQLEKSRLLSDRFSAERPKGSFSTLEIQRTEQGDSAMYLCSSRWGGPNEKLFFGSGTQLSVL.